Each of the 25 T cell receptor beta chains below was sequenced from the same sample in a study of shared clonotypes between healthy human individuals. Terminally differentiated effector memory CD45RA+ cells were excluded from the naive CD8 cells, which were CD45RO-negative and positively selected for CCR7. The method was immunoSEQ multiplex PCR; TCRdb's version includes in-frame clones alone and lacks a portion of them. The data show over 2 million clones, with just under 95% seen just once and 0.9% to 1.3% held by the top ten. Sequences were obtained from naive CD8+ T cells sorted from blood. Receptors originate from a young man in good health.

The chain couples TRBV7-9 to TRBJ2-1, with TRBD2 as a possible D gene (5 bases). V dropped 1 base and J dropped 10 bases, with 8 bases sitting between them. CDR1 and CDR2 from the germline V gene are SEHNR and FQNEAQ (reference sequence). The length of the CDR3 is 12 residues. This CDR3 reads CASSLGGMEQFF. CDR3 DNA sequence: TGTGCCAGCAGCTTAGGAGGGATGGAGCAGTTCTTC.

This clone has only one observation. This chain uses TRBV9 with TRBJ2-5; a weak D match, TRBD1 (5 bases). Trimming removed 1 base at V and 4 bases at J, with 11 bases between. Germline V CDR1 and CDR2: SGDLS, YYNGEE. The CDR3 sequence is 14 residues long. CDR3 region: CASSVSTQGETQYF. CDR3 DNA sequence: TGTGCCAGCAGCGTATCAACCCAGGGAGAGACCCAGTACTTC.

Comment on this clone: At the DNA level, this CDR3 is encoded by other sequences in the same sample as well. The genes are TRBV19 and TRBJ1-1; D unresolved. Germline V gives CDR1 LNHDA, CDR2 SQIVND (reference sequence). The CDR3 length is 13 residues. Between the trimmed V and J ends, which lost 5 bases and 0 bases, there was a span of 7 bases. The CDR3, as DNA: TGTGCCAGTAGTTGGGCGATGAACACTGAAGCTTTCTTT. Amino acids: CASSWAMNTEAFF.

This chain connects TRBV11-2 to TRBJ2-1; 8 bases line up with TRBD2. The germline V gene has CDR1 SGHAT and CDR2 FQNNGV. The CDR3 is 15 residues long. V was pared by 4 bases and J by 1 base, with 3 bases of the junction left unmatched. CDR3 region: CASSYLAGSYNEQFF. CDR3 in DNA: TGTGCCAGCAGCTATTTAGCGGGATCCTACAATGAGCAGTTCTTC.

Worth noting for this clone: An end of the junction differs from the germline gene, which may be a read error. The V call is TRBV7-7, the J call TRBJ2-2; D not certain. The CDR3 is 15 residues long. CDR1 is SSHAT, CDR2 FNYEAQ, per germline (reference sequence). The CDR3 region is CASSQGPGNTGELFF. CDR3 sequence (DNA): TGTGCTAGCAGCCAAGGACCCGGGAACACCGGGGAGCTGTTTTTT.

This clone was observed once. The chain uses TRBV7-9 and TRBJ2-3, with 9 nucleotides matching TRBD1. Germline values: CDR1 SEHNR, CDR2 FQNEAQ (reference sequence). The CDR3 has 15 residues. Trimming cost V 5 bases and J 7 bases; bases outside gene matches: 10. The CDR3 DNA follows: TGTGCCAGCAGCGACGGGACAGGGCGACCTAATACGCAGTATTTT. Translation: CASSDGTGRPNTQYF.

The rearrangement uses TRBV19 and TRBJ2-1, with D unclear. Trimming removed 3 bases at V and 6 bases at J, with 12 bases between. The CDR3 is 14 residues long. Germline V gene lookup returns CDR1 LNHDA and CDR2 SQIVND (reference sequence). The CDR3 region is CASSIQLWGNEQFF. CDR3 bases: TGTGCCAGTAGTATTCAGCTTTGGGGCAATGAGCAGTTCTTC.

The chain is built from TRBV27 and TRBJ2-7, with a possible D match to TRBD1 (6 bases). V dropped 5 bases and J dropped 3 bases, with 20 bases sitting between them. CDR1 is MNHEY and CDR2 is SMNVEV in the germline V gene (reference sequence). The CDR3 contains 16 residues. In nucleotides, the CDR3 is TGTGCCAGCAGTCCAAGCTCAGGGGAGAGGAGCTACGAGCAGTACTTC. As protein: CASSPSSGERSYEQYF.

The chain combines TRBV7-9 with TRBJ1-2, with TRBD1 identical over 9 bases. The trim removed 3 bases at V and 4 bases at J, leaving 3 bases unmatched. Germline lookup yields CDR1 SEHNR and CDR2 FQNEAQ (reference sequence). CDR3 size: 14 residues. The CDR3 protein is CASSLGQGIYGYTF. In nucleotides, the CDR3 is TGTGCCAGCAGCTTGGGACAGGGAATCTATGGCTACACCTTC. The complete variable domain, with remaining parts taken from reference TRBV7-9 and TRBJ1-2, reads DTGVSQNPRHKITKRGQNVTFRCDPISEHNRLYWYRQTLGQGPEFLTYFQNEAQLEKSRLLSDRFSAERPKGSFSTLEIQRTEQGDSAMYLCASSLGQGIYGYTFGSGTRLTVV.

The count of this clone is one. This chain uses TRBV10-3 with TRBJ2-3; D is ambiguous. Trimming shortened V by 5 bases and J by 4 bases, and 7 bases separated the two germline ends. The germline V gene has CDR1 ENHRY and CDR2 SYGVKD. The CDR3 spans 12 residues. CDR3 DNA sequence: TGTGCCATCAGTCTAGAGTCAGATACGCAGTATTTT. Residues: CAISLESDTQYF.

Written as DNA, the CDR3 is TGTGCCAGCAGTTCCGACAGGGGAGGGATGGAGCAGTACTTC. Translation gives CASSSDRGGMEQYF. The rearrangement joins TRBV27 to TRBJ2-7, with a possible D match to TRBD1 (8 bases). Per the germline V gene, CDR1 is MNHEY and CDR2 is SMNVEV (reference sequence). This CDR3 comprises 14 residues. Trimming removed 4 bases from V and 7 bases from J, with 17 bases in between.

In its sample, this clone was seen a few times. The V gene is TRBV5-6, the J gene TRBJ1-4; 8 bases are a match to TRBD1. Per germline, CDR1 SGHDT and CDR2 YYEEEE. The CDR3 sequence is 16 residues long. The junction had 11 bases not matched to a gene; V was cut back by 4 bases and J by 6 bases. The CDR3 nucleotides read TGTGCCAGCAGCGCGAATGGACAGGGAATTTATGAAAAACTGTTTTTT. Protein sequence: CASSANGQGIYEKLFF.

The gene calls are TRBV27 and TRBJ2-1, with D hard to call. Germline CDR1 MNHEY, CDR2 SMNVEV (reference sequence). Trimming stripped 7 bases from V and 6 bases from J, with 13 bases between. This CDR3 comprises 13 residues. DNA of the CDR3: TGTGCCAGCAACCGACTTGACGGCAATGAGCAGTTCTTC. Its translation is CASNRLDGNEQFF.

Regarding this clone: At one boundary the junction diverges from the germline segment, which might be a read error. For the CDR3, the DNA is TGCGCCAGCAGCTTGGTACAGGCTATGCAAGGGACCCAGTACTTC. It encodes CASSLVQAMQGTQYF. The chain joins TRBV5-1 to TRBJ2-5; possibly TRBD1 for D (5 bases). The length of the CDR3 is 15 residues. Germline values: CDR1 SGHRS, CDR2 YFSETQ.

This clone was observed once. This chain uses TRBV5-1 with TRBJ2-7; D is unclear. CDR3 length: 13 amino acids. V lost 4 bases to trimming and J lost 6 bases, with 14 bases between them. Looked up from germline, CDR1 is SGHRS and CDR2 is YFSETQ. For the CDR3, the DNA is TGCGCCAGCAGCCCTCAGACTCCTCCCGAGCAGTACTTC. This sequence encodes CASSPQTPPEQYF.

The V call is TRBV5-1, the J call TRBJ2-6; D is ambiguous. Looked up from germline, CDR1 is SGHRS and CDR2 is YFSETQ. V was shortened by 5 bases and J by 3 bases, with 12 bases between the two germline ends. This CDR3 is 15 amino acids long. In DNA, the CDR3 is TGCGCCAGCAGGGATATTACGAGTGGGGCCAACGTCCTGACTTTC. The encoded protein is CASRDITSGANVLTF.

V and J are TRBV19 and TRBJ1-1; D unclear. CDR1 LNHDA and CDR2 SQIVND come from the germline V gene (reference sequence). CDR3 length: 13 residues. V lost 0 bases and J 8 bases, leaving 10 bases between the germline ends. The CDR3 reads CASSIDPAREAFF. For the CDR3, the DNA is TGTGCCAGTAGTATAGATCCCGCCAGAGAAGCTTTCTTT.

V gene TRBV5-1 combines with J gene TRBJ1-1; 8 positions match TRBD1. After removal of 4 bases from V and 0 bases from J, the junction contained 2 bases not matched to a gene. The CDR3 runs 14 residues. Per germline, CDR1 SGHRS and CDR2 YFSETQ. CDR3 bases: TGCGCCAGCAGCATGGGACAGGTGAACACTGAAGCTTTCTTT. This translates into CASSMGQVNTEAFF.

The chain has TRBV4-1 and TRBJ2-7; tentatively, D is TRBD1 (7 bases). This CDR3 region has 16 residues. Deletions cut 4 bases from V and 5 bases from J, with 21 bases between. Germline CDR1 and CDR2: MGHRA and YSYEKL. The CDR3 nucleotides are TGCGCCAGCAGCCGCTCGGCGGGGCAGGGGGTCCACGAGCAGTACTTC. Translated: CASSRSAGQGVHEQYF.

With respect to this clone: The sample has other DNA sequences that encode this CDR3 too. The V and J genes are TRBV4-1 and TRBJ2-7, with 12 bases identical to TRBD2. The CDR3 loop spans 15 amino acids. J lost 4 bases, V lost 0 bases, and 1 base had no gene match. The germline gives CDR1 MGHRA, CDR2 YSYEKL. DNA of the CDR3: TGCGCCAGCAGCCAAGACCTAGCGGGAGGGTACGAGCAGTACTTC. This gives the protein CASSQDLAGGYEQYF.

The genes are TRBV29-1 and TRBJ2-7; D is possibly TRBD2 (7 bases). This CDR3 is built from 13 residues. Trimming removed 6 bases from V and 3 bases from J, with 15 bases in between. Per germline, CDR1 SQVTM and CDR2 ANQGSEA. CDR3: CSVRGGWGYEQYF. The CDR3 DNA sequence: TGCAGCGTGAGGGGGGGCTGGGGCTACGAGCAGTACTTC.

The J gene is TRBJ2-3, the V gene TRBV5-1, with 13 bases identical to TRBD2. Germline values: CDR1 SGHRS, CDR2 YFSETQ. The CDR3 spans 17 residues. The J segment lost 5 bases and the V segment lost 0 bases, leaving 6 bases of the junction unmatched. CDR3 in DNA: TGCGCCAGCAGCTTGGTCGGACTAGCGGGAGTTGGAGATACGCAGTATTTT. This translates into CASSLVGLAGVGDTQYF.

The genes are TRBV7-8 and TRBJ2-7; possibly TRBD1 for D (6 bases). Germline V gene lookup returns CDR1 SGHVS and CDR2 FQNEAQ. V was trimmed by 5 bases and J by 2 bases, leaving 13 bases between them. The CDR3 spans 14 residues. The CDR3 region has the DNA TGTGCCAGCAGCCCTGAGGACAGACCCTACGAGCAGTACTTC. Amino acids: CASSPEDRPYEQYF.

V is TRBV7-9 and J is TRBJ1-4; the D is unclear. The ends were cut back, 3 bases at V and 5 bases at J, with 10 bases in the middle. Germline CDR1 SEHNR, CDR2 FQNEAQ (reference sequence). The CDR3 is made up of 14 amino acids. CDR3 in amino acids: CASSLVADNEKLFF. In DNA, the CDR3 is TGTGCCAGCAGCTTGGTGGCGGACAATGAAAAACTGTTTTTT.

This chain joins TRBV4-3 and TRBJ2-2, with 14 positions matching TRBD2. The CDR3 loop spans 17 amino acids. Germline trimming cut 4 bases from V and 3 bases from J; bases unmatched to any gene: 4. CDR1 and CDR2 from the germline V gene are LGHNA and YSLEER. The CDR3 nucleotides are TGCGCCAGCAGCCCGGGACTAGCGGGAGTATACACCGGGGAGCTGTTTTTT. As protein: CASSPGLAGVYTGELFF.